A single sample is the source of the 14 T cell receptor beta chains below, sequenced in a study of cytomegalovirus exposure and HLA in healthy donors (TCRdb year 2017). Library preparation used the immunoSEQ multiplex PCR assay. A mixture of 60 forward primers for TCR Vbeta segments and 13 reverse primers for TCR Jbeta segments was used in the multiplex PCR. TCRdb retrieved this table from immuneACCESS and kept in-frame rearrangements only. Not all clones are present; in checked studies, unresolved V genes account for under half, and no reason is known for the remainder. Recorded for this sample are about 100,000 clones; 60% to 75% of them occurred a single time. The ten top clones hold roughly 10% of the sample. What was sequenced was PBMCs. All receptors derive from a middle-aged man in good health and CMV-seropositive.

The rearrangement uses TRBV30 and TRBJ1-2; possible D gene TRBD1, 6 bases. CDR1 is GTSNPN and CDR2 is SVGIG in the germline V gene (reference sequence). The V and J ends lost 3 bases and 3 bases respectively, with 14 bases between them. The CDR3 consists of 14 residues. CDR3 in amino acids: CAWSPTQGYYGYTF. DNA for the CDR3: TGTGCCTGGAGCCCCACACAGGGATACTATGGCTACACCTTC.

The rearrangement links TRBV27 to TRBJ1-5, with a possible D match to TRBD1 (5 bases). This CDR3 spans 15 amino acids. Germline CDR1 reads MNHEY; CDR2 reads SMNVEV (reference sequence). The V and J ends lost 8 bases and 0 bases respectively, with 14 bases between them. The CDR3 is CASGGSAYSNQPQHF. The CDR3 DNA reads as TGTGCCAGCGGGGGGTCAGCATATAGCAATCAGCCCCAGCATTTT.

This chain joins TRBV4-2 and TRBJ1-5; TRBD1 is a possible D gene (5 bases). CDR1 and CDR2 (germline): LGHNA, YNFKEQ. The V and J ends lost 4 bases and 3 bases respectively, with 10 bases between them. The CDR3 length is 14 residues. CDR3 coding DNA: TGTGCCAGCAGCCTCGACAGTCCCAATCAGCCCCAGCATTTT. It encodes CASSLDSPNQPQHF.

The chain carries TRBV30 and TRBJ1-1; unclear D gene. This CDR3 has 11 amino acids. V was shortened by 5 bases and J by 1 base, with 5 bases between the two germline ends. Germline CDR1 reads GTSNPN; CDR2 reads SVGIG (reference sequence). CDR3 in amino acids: CAWRGNTEAFF. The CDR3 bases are TGTGCCTGGCGAGGGAACACTGAAGCTTTCTTT.

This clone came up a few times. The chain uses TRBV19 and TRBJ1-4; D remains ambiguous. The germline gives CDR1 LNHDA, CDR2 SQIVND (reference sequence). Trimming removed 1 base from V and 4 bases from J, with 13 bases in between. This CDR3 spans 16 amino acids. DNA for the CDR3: TGTGCCAGTAGTATAGGGAGGAGACGGAGTAATGAAAAACTGTTTTTT. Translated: CASSIGRRRSNEKLFF.

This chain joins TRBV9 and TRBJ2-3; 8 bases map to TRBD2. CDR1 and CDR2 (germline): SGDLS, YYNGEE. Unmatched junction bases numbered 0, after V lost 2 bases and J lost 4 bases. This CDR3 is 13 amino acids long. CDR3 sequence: CASSVGGADTQYF. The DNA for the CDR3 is TGTGCCAGCAGCGTCGGGGGGGCAGATACGCAGTATTTT.

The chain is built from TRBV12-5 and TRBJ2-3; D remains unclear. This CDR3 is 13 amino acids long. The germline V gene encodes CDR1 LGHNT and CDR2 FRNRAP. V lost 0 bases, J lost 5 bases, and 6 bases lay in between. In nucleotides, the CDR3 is TGTGCTAGTGGTTTGGTACATGGAGATACGCAGTATTTT. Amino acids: CASGLVHGDTQYF.

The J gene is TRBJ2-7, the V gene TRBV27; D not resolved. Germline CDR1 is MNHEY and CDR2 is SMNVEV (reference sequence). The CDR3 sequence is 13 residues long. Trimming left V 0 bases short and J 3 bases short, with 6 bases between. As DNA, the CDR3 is TGTGCCAGCAGTTTATCGGAGCTCTACGAGCAGTACTTC. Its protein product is CASSLSELYEQYF.

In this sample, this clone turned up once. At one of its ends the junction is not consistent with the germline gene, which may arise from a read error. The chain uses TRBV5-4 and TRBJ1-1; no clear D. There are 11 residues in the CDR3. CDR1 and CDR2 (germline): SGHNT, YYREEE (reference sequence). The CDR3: CASSLNNEAFF. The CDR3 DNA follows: TGTGCCAGCAGCTTGAACAATGAAGCTTTCTTT.

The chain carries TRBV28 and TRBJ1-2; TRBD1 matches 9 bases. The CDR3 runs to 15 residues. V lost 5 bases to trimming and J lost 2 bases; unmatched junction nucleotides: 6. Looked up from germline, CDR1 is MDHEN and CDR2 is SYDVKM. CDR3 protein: CASSPTGTGNYGYTF. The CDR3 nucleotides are TGTGCCAGCAGTCCGACCGGGACAGGGAACTATGGCTACACCTTC.

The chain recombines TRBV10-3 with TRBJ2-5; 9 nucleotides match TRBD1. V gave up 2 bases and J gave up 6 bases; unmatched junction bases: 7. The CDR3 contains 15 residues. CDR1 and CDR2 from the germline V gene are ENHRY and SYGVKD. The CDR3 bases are TGTGCCATCAGTGAGGCTGGGACAGGGTTTAAGACCCAGTACTTC. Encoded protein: CAISEAGTGFKTQYF.

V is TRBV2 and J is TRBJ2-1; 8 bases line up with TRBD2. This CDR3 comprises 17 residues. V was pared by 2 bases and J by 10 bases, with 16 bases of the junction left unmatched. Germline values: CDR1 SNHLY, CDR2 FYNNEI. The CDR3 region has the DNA TGTGCCAGCAGTGAACAGGTTATTAGCGGCGGGGGGTTAGAGCAGTTCTTC. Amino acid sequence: CASSEQVISGGGLEQFF.

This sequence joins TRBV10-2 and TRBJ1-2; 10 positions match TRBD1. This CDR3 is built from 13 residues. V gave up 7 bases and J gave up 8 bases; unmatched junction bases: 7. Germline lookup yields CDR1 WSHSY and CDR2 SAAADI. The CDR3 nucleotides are TGCGCCAGCAAGGACAGGGGGGTAATCGGCTACACCTTC. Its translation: CASKDRGVIGYTF.

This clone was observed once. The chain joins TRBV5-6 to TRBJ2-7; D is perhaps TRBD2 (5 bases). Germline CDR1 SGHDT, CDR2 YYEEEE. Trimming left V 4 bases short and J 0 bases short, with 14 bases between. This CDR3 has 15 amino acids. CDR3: CASSLLLRGSYEQYF. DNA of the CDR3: TGTGCCAGCAGCCTACTTCTTCGGGGCTCCTACGAGCAGTACTTC.